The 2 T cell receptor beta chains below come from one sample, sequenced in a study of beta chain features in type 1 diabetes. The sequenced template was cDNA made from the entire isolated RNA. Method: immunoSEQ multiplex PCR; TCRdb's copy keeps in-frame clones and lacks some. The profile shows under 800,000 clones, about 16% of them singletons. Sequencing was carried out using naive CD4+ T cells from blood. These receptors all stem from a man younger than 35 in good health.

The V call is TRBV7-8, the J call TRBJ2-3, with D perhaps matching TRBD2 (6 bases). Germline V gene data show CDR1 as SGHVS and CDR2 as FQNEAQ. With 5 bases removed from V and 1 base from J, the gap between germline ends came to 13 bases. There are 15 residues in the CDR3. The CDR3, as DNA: TGTGCCAGCAGCCCAAGGCAGCGGGGCACAGATACGCAGTATTTT. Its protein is CASSPRQRGTDTQYF.

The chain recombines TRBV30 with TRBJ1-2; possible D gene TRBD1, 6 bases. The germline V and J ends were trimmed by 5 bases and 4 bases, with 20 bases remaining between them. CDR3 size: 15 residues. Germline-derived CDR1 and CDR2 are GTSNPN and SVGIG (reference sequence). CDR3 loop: CAWAGGQGLIYGYTF. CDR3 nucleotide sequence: TGTGCCTGGGCCGGGGGCCAAGGGTTGATCTATGGCTACACCTTC.